This TCR beta chain was identified during a study of T-cell reconstitution after alpha-beta-depleted transplantation in children. Study-wide findings and caveats: At the one-year point after transplant, T-cell counts and TCRbeta diversity were found to come mostly from T cells that had been newly produced. As was reported, about two months after transplant, alpha-beta T cells came from several hundred expanded graft clones. Surviving thymic progenitors and recipient T cells were the source of high TCRbeta diversity at day 60 in some patients.

In regard to this clonotype: Its antigen is as yet unknown.

Unique molecular identifiers were used in preparing the TCRbeta library. Each CDR3 protein gets one entry after TCRdb re-called the PCR reads with MiXCR. The repertoire holds 90,000 to 100,000 distinct CDR3 sequences, with under 25% as singletons. V was pared by 4 bases and J by 6 bases, with 18 bases between. CDR1 and CDR2 from the germline V gene are MNHEY and SVGAGI. The CDR3 spans 15 residues. The TCR was taken from a boy aged 2 to 10 with acute lymphoblastic leukemia, due to receive a stem cell transplant. The V gene is TRBV6-5, the J gene TRBJ1-2; D remains ambiguous. Sample: PBMCs, taken before TCRalphabeta/CD19-depleted stem cell transplant. This chain's CDR3 is CASSSPALPRDGYTF. DNA for the CDR3: TGTGCCAGCAGTTCCCCGGCCCTCCCGAGGGATGGCTACACCTTC.